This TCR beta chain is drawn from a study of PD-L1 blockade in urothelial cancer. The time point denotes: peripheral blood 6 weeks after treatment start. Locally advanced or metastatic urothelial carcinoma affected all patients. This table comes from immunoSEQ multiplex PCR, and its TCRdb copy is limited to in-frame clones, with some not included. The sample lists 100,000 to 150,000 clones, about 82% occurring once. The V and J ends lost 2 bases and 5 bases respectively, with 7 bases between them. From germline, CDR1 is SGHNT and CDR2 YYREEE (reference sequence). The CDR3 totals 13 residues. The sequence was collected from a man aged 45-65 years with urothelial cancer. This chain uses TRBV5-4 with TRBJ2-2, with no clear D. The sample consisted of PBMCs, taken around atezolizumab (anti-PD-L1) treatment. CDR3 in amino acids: CASSFGATGELFF. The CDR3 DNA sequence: TGTGCCAGCAGCTTTGGAGCGACCGGGGAGCTGTTTTTT.